Listed below are T cell receptor beta chains from one sample, sequenced in a study of vaccination effects on CD4 cells after COVID-19. The table came from immunoSEQ multiplex PCR; TCRdb's copy has only in-frame clones and leaves some out. The sample holds roughly 46,000 clones, about 76% seen once. No antigen has been assigned to these receptors. The sequencing used CD4+ T cells from PBMCs cultured with HCoV-OC43 spike peptides, collected after COVID-19 vaccination. The source of these receptors is a human donor who received a COVID-19 vaccine. CDR3s include the opening cysteine and the closing phenylalanine or tryptophan. Fields, in order: clone size, V gene, J gene, D gene, CDR3 length, CDR3 protein, CDR3 DNA. A D gene is named only where the DNA matches it firmly. Clone size, where shown, is once, few, many, or a class for clones that have expanded.

size: NA; V: TRBV12-3/TRBV12-4; J: TRBJ2-7; D: NA; length: 12; CDR3: CASTSRQAEQYF; DNA: TGTGCCAGCACAAGTCGACAGGCCGAGCAGTACTTC
size: NA; V: TRBV9; J: TRBJ2-7; D: NA; length: 12; CDR3: CASSVDQNEQYF; DNA: TGTGCCAGCAGCGTAGACCAGAACGAGCAGTACTTC
size: few; V: TRBV4-1; J: TRBJ1-1; D: NA; length: 14; CDR3: CASSQILSGAEAFF; DNA: TGCGCCAGCAGCCAAATCCTTTCAGGGGCTGAAGCTTTCTTT
size: NA; V: TRBV19; J: TRBJ2-2; D: TRBD1; length: 17; CDR3: CASSDSAGTGVTGELFF; DNA: TGTGCCAGTAGTGACTCCGCCGGGACAGGGGTCACCGGGGAGCTGTTTTTT
size: NA; V: TRBV5-1; J: TRBJ2-5; D: NA; length: 13; CDR3: CASSLEVEGTQYF; DNA: TGCGCCAGCAGCTTGGAGGTAGAGGGGACCCAGTACTTC
size: NA; V: TRBV5-1; J: TRBJ1-2; D: TRBD1; length: 16; CDR3: CASSLEGQGAAYGYTF; DNA: TGCGCCAGCAGCTTGGAGGGGCAGGGGGCGGCCTATGGCTACACCTTC
size: NA; V: TRBV27; J: TRBJ1-1; D: TRBD1; length: 13; CDR3: CASSTGPNTEAFF; DNA: TGTGCCAGCTCGACAGGGCCGAACACTGAAGCTTTCTTT
size: NA; V: TRBV18; J: TRBJ2-5; D: NA; length: 14; CDR3: CASSSGQQQETQYF; DNA: TGTGCCAGCTCCTCGGGGCAGCAACAAGAGACCCAGTACTTC
size: NA; V: TRBV5-1; J: TRBJ1-3; D: NA; length: 17; CDR3: CASSSLGHLSSGNTIYF; DNA: TGCGCCAGCAGCTCTTTGGGACACCTTTCCTCTGGAAACACCATATATTTT
size: NA; V: TRBV5-1; J: TRBJ2-4; D: TRBD2; length: 19; CDR3: CASSWGTSGGNLAKNIQYF; DNA: TGCGCCAGCAGCTGGGGGACTAGCGGAGGGAACCTAGCCAAAAACATTCAGTACTTC
size: NA; V: TRBV5-6; J: TRBJ2-5; D: TRBD2; length: 16; CDR3: CASSLLLAGGHETQYF; DNA: TGTGCCAGCAGCTTGTTGCTAGCGGGGGGGCATGAGACCCAGTACTTC
size: NA; V: TRBV18; J: TRBJ1-2; D: NA; length: 14; CDR3: CASSPGRENYGYTF; DNA: TGTGCCAGCTCACCCGGCAGGGAGAACTATGGCTACACCTTC
size: NA; V: TRBV27; J: TRBJ2-7; D: TRBD2; length: 16; CDR3: CASSLPPASGEYEQYF; DNA: TGTGCCAGCAGTTTACCCCCGGCTAGCGGGGAGTACGAGCAGTACTTC
size: NA; V: TRBV11-3; J: TRBJ1-2; D: TRBD1; length: 16; CDR3: CASSFLGQDHNYGYTF; DNA: TGTGCCAGCAGCTTCCTTGGACAGGACCATAACTATGGCTACACCTTC
size: NA; V: TRBV12-3/TRBV12-4; J: TRBJ1-2; D: NA; length: 13; CDR3: CASIGIKSGGYTF; DNA: TGTGCCAGCATTGGGATCAAGTCTGGCGGCTACACCTTC
size: NA; V: TRBV5-1; J: TRBJ2-5; D: NA; length: 13; CDR3: CASSLASSETQYF; DNA: TGCGCCAGCAGCTTGGCCTCATCGGAGACCCAGTACTTC
size: NA; V: TRBV13; J: TRBJ2-3; D: TRBD2; length: 17; CDR3: CASSLVVAGGLRDTQYF; DNA: TGTGCCAGCAGCTTAGTGGTAGCGGGGGGGCTACGGGATACGCAGTATTTT
size: NA; V: TRBV12-3/TRBV12-4; J: TRBJ1-1; D: NA; length: 11; CDR3: CASSLGQGPFF; DNA: TGTGCCAGCAGTTTGGGGCAGGGACCTTTCTTT
size: NA; V: TRBV5-1; J: TRBJ1-2; D: NA; length: 14; CDR3: CASSRDAGNYGYTF; DNA: TGCGCCAGCAGCCGGGACGCCGGCAACTATGGCTACACCTTC
size: NA; V: TRBV28; J: TRBJ2-1; D: TRBD2; length: 15; CDR3: CASSSAGGPYNEQFF; DNA: TGTGCCAGCAGTTCAGCGGGGGGCCCATACAATGAGCAGTTCTTC
size: NA; V: TRBV21-1; J: TRBJ1-5; D: NA; length: 15; CDR3: CASVPGQEINQPQHF; DNA: TGTGCCAGCGTTCCGGGACAGGAGATCAATCAGCCCCAGCATTTT
size: NA; V: TRBV7-2; J: TRBJ1-2; D: NA; length: 16; CDR3: CASSPESGTTNYGYTF; DNA: TGTGCCAGCAGCCCAGAATCAGGGACTACTAACTATGGCTACACCTTC
size: few; V: TRBV10-3; J: TRBJ1-5; D: NA; length: 14; CDR3: CAISVSESNQPQHF; DNA: TGTGCCATCAGTGTCTCGGAGAGCAATCAGCCCCAGCATTTT
size: NA; V: TRBV14; J: TRBJ1-3; D: TRBD1; length: 15; CDR3: CASSQHRGAGNTIYF; DNA: TGTGCCAGCAGCCAACACAGGGGTGCTGGAAACACCATATATTTT
size: NA; V: TRBV7-9; J: TRBJ1-2; D: TRBD1; length: 15; CDR3: CASSLYRGPGLGYTF; DNA: TGTGCCAGCAGCCTATACAGGGGGCCTGGCCTTGGCTACACCTTC
size: NA; V: TRBV9; J: TRBJ1-2; D: NA; length: 15; CDR3: CASSVRSSEAYGYTF; DNA: TGTGCCAGCAGCGTCCGTAGCTCTGAGGCCTATGGCTACACCTTC
size: NA; V: TRBV6-5; J: TRBJ2-5; D: NA; length: 16; CDR3: CASSFGYGHPQETQYF; DNA: TGTGCCAGCAGTTTCGGTTATGGGCACCCTCAGGAGACCCAGTACTTC
size: once; V: TRBV6-5; J: TRBJ1-3; D: TRBD1; length: 15; CDR3: CASSSGQGNGNTIYF; DNA: TGTGCCAGCAGTTCGGGACAGGGTAACGGAAACACCATATATTTT
size: few; V: TRBV2; J: TRBJ2-7; D: TRBD1; length: 13; CDR3: CASSEGTGGEQYF; DNA: TGTGCCAGCAGTGAAGGGACAGGGGGCGAGCAGTACTTC
size: NA; V: TRBV30; J: TRBJ1-2; D: NA; length: 13; CDR3: CAWSVSGILGYTF; DNA: TGTGCCTGGAGTGTTTCAGGGATACTTGGCTACACCTTC
size: NA; V: TRBV24-1; J: TRBJ2-1; D: NA; length: 13; CDR3: CATSGIDFHEQFF; DNA: TGTGCCACCAGTGGCATAGACTTCCATGAGCAGTTCTTC
size: NA; V: TRBV6-1; J: TRBJ2-5; D: NA; length: 15; CDR3: CASSEAWSQQETQYF; DNA: TGTGCCAGCAGTGAAGCGTGGTCGCAACAAGAGACCCAGTACTTC
size: NA; V: TRBV27; J: TRBJ2-7; D: TRBD2; length: 13; CDR3: CASTSGGTREQYF; DNA: TGTGCCAGCACCTCGGGGGGTACGAGGGAGCAGTACTTC
size: NA; V: TRBV19; J: TRBJ1-1; D: TRBD1; length: 14; CDR3: CASSRDRGYTEAFF; DNA: TGTGCCAGTAGTAGGGACAGGGGGTACACTGAAGCTTTCTTT
size: NA; V: TRBV27; J: TRBJ1-5; D: TRBD1; length: 17; CDR3: CASSLTGEGYSNQPQHF; DNA: TGTGCCAGCAGTCTGACAGGGGAGGGGTATAGCAATCAGCCCCAGCATTTT
size: NA; V: TRBV5-1; J: TRBJ2-7; D: NA; length: 14; CDR3: CASSLGGGDYEQYF; DNA: TGCGCCAGCAGCTTGGGAGGAGGGGACTACGAGCAGTACTTC
size: NA; V: TRBV5-1; J: TRBJ1-2; D: NA; length: 13; CDR3: CASSLGSGYGYTF; DNA: TGCGCCAGCAGCTTGGGGTCGGGCTATGGCTACACCTTC
size: NA; V: TRBV24-1; J: TRBJ2-1; D: TRBD1; length: 17; CDR3: CATSDLSGTGGIGEQFF; DNA: TGTGCCACCAGTGACCTGTCCGGGACAGGGGGCATAGGTGAGCAGTTCTTC
size: NA; V: TRBV5-4; J: TRBJ1-2; D: TRBD1; length: 14; CDR3: CASSRDRVQDGYTF; DNA: TGTGCCAGCAGCCGGGACAGGGTGCAGGATGGCTACACCTTC
size: NA; V: TRBV6-5; J: TRBJ1-2; D: TRBD1; length: 16; CDR3: CASSYSRTGGGYGYTF; DNA: TGTGCCAGCAGTTACTCGAGGACAGGGGGTGGCTATGGCTACACCTTC
size: few; V: TRBV10-3; J: TRBJ2-7; D: TRBD1; length: 16; CDR3: CAISDAGDRTSYEQYF; DNA: TGTGCCATCAGTGATGCCGGGGACAGGACCTCCTACGAGCAGTACTTC
size: NA; V: TRBV7-9; J: TRBJ1-1; D: NA; length: 12; CDR3: CASSWGNTEAFF; DNA: TGTGCCAGCAGTTGGGGTAACACTGAAGCTTTCTTT
size: NA; V: TRBV27; J: TRBJ1-2; D: TRBD1; length: 12; CDR3: CAIGGQGRGYTF; DNA: TGTGCCATCGGCGGACAGGGACGTGGCTACACCTTC
size: NA; V: TRBV7-9; J: TRBJ1-3; D: NA; length: 14; CDR3: CASSNLNSGNTIYF; DNA: TGTGCCAGCAGCAACCTGAACTCTGGAAACACCATATATTTT
size: NA; V: TRBV5-1; J: TRBJ2-7; D: TRBD2; length: 12; CDR3: CASSFEGGYKYF; DNA: TGCGCCAGCAGCTTTGAGGGAGGGTATAAGTACTTC
size: NA; V: TRBV30; J: TRBJ2-3; D: NA; length: 14; CDR3: CAWKLGPSTDTQYF; DNA: TGTGCCTGGAAGTTAGGTCCTTCCACAGATACGCAGTATTTT
size: NA; V: TRBV5-6; J: TRBJ1-2; D: NA; length: 12; CDR3: CASSRDSPGYTF; DNA: TGTGCCAGCAGCCGGGACTCCCCTGGCTACACCTTC
size: once; V: TRBV9; J: TRBJ2-5; D: TRBD2; length: 14; CDR3: CASSGGLAEQTQYF; DNA: TGTGCCAGCAGCGGGGGACTAGCGGAGCAGACCCAGTACTTC
size: NA; V: TRBV29-1; J: TRBJ1-4; D: NA; length: 13; CDR3: CSVETRASGKLFF; DNA: TGCAGCGTTGAAACCAGGGCTTCTGGAAAACTGTTTTTT
size: NA; V: TRBV11-3; J: TRBJ2-3; D: NA; length: 13; CDR3: CASSLRDTDTQYF; DNA: TGTGCCAGCAGCCTTAGGGACACAGATACGCAGTATTTT
size: NA; V: TRBV11-2; J: TRBJ2-7; D: NA; length: 13; CDR3: CASSLSTVGEQYF; DNA: TGTGCCAGCAGCCTATCCACGGTGGGAGAGCAGTACTTC
size: NA; V: TRBV11-2; J: TRBJ2-2; D: TRBD1; length: 15; CDR3: CASSPGQVWPGELFF; DNA: TGTGCCAGCAGCCCCGGACAGGTCTGGCCCGGGGAGCTGTTTTTT